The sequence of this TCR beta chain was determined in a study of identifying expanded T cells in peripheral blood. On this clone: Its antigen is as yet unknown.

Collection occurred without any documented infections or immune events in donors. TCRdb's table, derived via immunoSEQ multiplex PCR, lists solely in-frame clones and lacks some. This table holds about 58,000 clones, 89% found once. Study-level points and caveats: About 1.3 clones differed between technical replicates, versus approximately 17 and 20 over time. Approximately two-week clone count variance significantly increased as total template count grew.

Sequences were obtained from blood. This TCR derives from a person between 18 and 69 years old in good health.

In DNA form, the CDR3 reads TGTGCCAGCAGTGTGCACCAAGAGACCCAGTACTTC. Protein: CASSVHQETQYF. The gene calls are TRBV2 and TRBJ2-5; D is unclear. Germline V gene data show CDR1 as SNHLY and CDR2 as FYNNEI. Trimming shortened V by 4 bases and J by 0 bases, and 3 bases separated the two germline ends. The length of the CDR3 is 12 residues.